The 10 T cell receptor beta chains presented below share a single source sample, sequenced in a study of blood T cell repertoires in COVID-19. The protocol was immunoSEQ multiplex PCR, while the TCRdb copy is restricted to in-frame clones and leaves out a portion. The sample contains under 200,000 clones, about 81% of which appear only once. Material: peripheral blood. The receptors shown here come from a man aged 30 to 39 with active or convalescent COVID-19.

The chain employs TRBV10-3 and TRBJ1-5; D gene unclear. Germline V gene data show CDR1 as ENHRY and CDR2 as SYGVKD. The CDR3 sequence is 14 residues long. The V gene lost 4 bases and the J gene lost 2 bases, with 9 bases spanning the gap. The DNA for the CDR3 is TGTGCCATCAGTGTAGCGGATGGCAATCAGCCCCAGCATTTT. It codes for CAISVADGNQPQHF.

The gene calls are TRBV28 and TRBJ1-6; TRBD1 matches 8 bases. The CDR3 consists of 12 residues. Germline CDR1 reads MDHEN; CDR2 reads SYDVKM. J gave up 12 bases and V 8 bases, and 6 bases lay outside the gene matches. Written as DNA, the CDR3 is TGTGCCAGCGGCACAGGGGGGGGACCCCTCCACTTT. Translated: CASGTGGGPLHF.

The chain couples TRBV7-2 to TRBJ2-2, with D hard to call. Germline loops: CDR1 SGHTA, CDR2 FQGNSA. CDR3 size: 13 residues. Trimming stripped 3 bases from V and 6 bases from J, with 8 bases between. CDR3 sequence reads: CASSFTVAGELFF. The CDR3 DNA follows: TGTGCCAGCAGCTTCACGGTCGCCGGGGAGCTGTTTTTT. The variable domain in full, with the rest retrieved from reference TRBV7-2 and TRBJ2-2, is GAGVSQSPSNKVTEKGKDVELRCDPISGHTALYWYRQSLGQGLEFLIYFQGNSAPDKSGLPSDRFSAERTGGSVSTLTIQRTQQEDSAVYLCASSFTVAGELFFGEGSRLTVL.

The chain couples TRBV11-3 to TRBJ2-3; possible D gene TRBD2, 5 bases. Germline CDR1 and CDR2: SGHNT and YENEEA. V lost 5 bases, J lost 4 bases, and 22 bases lay in between. The CDR3 totals 17 residues. CDR3 DNA sequence: TGTGCCAGCAGCCCCCTGGGCGGGCCCCTCTTCGCAGATACGCAGTATTTT. This translates into CASSPLGGPLFADTQYF.

The rearrangement links TRBV5-1 to TRBJ2-5; perhaps TRBD2 as D (5 bases). Germline V gene lookup returns CDR1 SGHRS and CDR2 YFSETQ. Between the trimmed V and J ends, which lost 0 bases and 4 bases, there was a span of 13 bases. This CDR3 comprises 15 residues. The CDR3, as DNA: TGCGCCAGCAGCTTGGTAGGATCGAGGGCAGAGACCCAGTACTTC. Protein product: CASSLVGSRAETQYF.

CDR3: CASSPGAYNEQFF. For the CDR3, the DNA is TGCGCCAGCAGCCCCGGGGCCTACAATGAGCAGTTCTTC. J is TRBJ2-1 and V is TRBV10-1, with D possibly matching TRBD2 (5 bases). This CDR3 has 13 residues. Trimming pared 6 bases from V and 2 bases from J, leaving 8 bases between. Per the germline V gene, CDR1 is WNHNN and CDR2 is SYGVQD (reference sequence).

This clone was observed a few times. The gene calls are TRBV19 and TRBJ1-5; 7 nucleotides agree with TRBD1. Germline lookup yields CDR1 LNHDA and CDR2 SQIVND (reference sequence). J lost 4 bases, V lost 4 bases, and 7 bases had no gene match. The CDR3 spans 15 residues. CDR3 loop: CASSRQQGLNQPQHF. CDR3 nucleotides: TGTGCCAGTAGTAGACAACAGGGGTTGAATCAGCCCCAGCATTTT.

V and J are TRBV5-1 and TRBJ1-1; D uncertain. With 0 bases removed from V and 4 bases from J, the gap between germline ends came to 16 bases. CDR1 is SGHRS and CDR2 is YFSETQ in the germline V gene. The CDR3 loop spans 16 amino acids. The CDR3, as DNA: TGCGCCAGCAGCTTGGTCCCGTCGGGGTCGGGCACTGAAGCTTTCTTT. It specifies CASSLVPSGSGTEAFF.

This chain connects TRBV15 to TRBJ1-5, with D unclear. The CDR3 length is 14 residues. Germline-derived CDR1 and CDR2 are LNHNV and YYDKDF (reference sequence). Trimming cost V 3 bases and J 2 bases, with 8 bases left between them. This CDR3 is CATSRAGGNQPQHF. The DNA of the CDR3 is TGTGCCACCAGCAGGGCCGGGGGCAATCAGCCCCAGCATTTT.

Here the CDR3 reads CSAGENYGYTF. The CDR3 DNA is TGCAGTGCCGGGGAGAACTATGGCTACACCTTC. The chain is built from TRBV20-1 and TRBJ1-2; no reliable D call. Germline CDR1 reads DFQATT; CDR2 reads SNEGSKA (reference sequence). The CDR3 length is 11 residues. Trimming took off 6 bases at V and 2 bases at J, with 7 bases between the two ends.